A selection of T cell receptor beta chains follows, all from one sample in a study of neurological immune-mediated disorders. MiXCR, run by TCRdb on the 5' RACE reads, gives a single entry per CDR3 protein. The sample lists 26,000 or so distinct CDR3 sequences, roughly 12% occurring once. Sample: PBMCs. The receptors were sampled from a man aged 55 to 69 in good health. The CDR3 runs from the conserved cysteine through the conserved F or W. A D gene is named only where the DNA matches it firmly. Clone size is shown for a subset of rows, as once, few, many or a class of expanded clone.

d_call	v_call	j_call	clone_size	cdr3_aa	cdr3_nt
-	TRBV9	TRBJ2-5	many	CASSERPRPAGETQYF	TGTGCCAGCAGCGAACGACCAAGGCCGGCGGGGGAGACCCAGTACTTC
-	TRBV7-9	TRBJ2-7	many	CASSGTGHSSYEQYF	TGTGCCAGCAGCGGAACGGGACACAGCTCCTACGAGCAGTACTTC
-	TRBV29-1	TRBJ2-3	many	CSVDTDTQYF	TGCAGCGTTGACACAGATACGCAGTATTTT
-	TRBV3-1	TRBJ2-5	-	CASIDRIWETHYF	TGTGCCAGCATCGACAGGATCTGGGAGACCCATTACTTC
-	TRBV20-1	TRBJ2-3	many	CSATKGSSADTQYF	TGCAGTGCCACCAAGGGGTCCAGTGCAGATACGCAGTATTTT
-	TRBV6-6	TRBJ2-7	many	CASSYSKLSQTYEQYF	TGTGCCAGCAGTTACTCGAAGTTGTCACAGACCTACGAGCAGTACTTC
TRBD2	TRBV28	TRBJ2-1	many	CASSSVIGLADYNEQFF	TGTGCCAGCAGTTCAGTCATAGGACTAGCGGACTACAATGAGCAGTTCTTC
-	TRBV7-9	TRBJ2-7	many	CASSHTGYEQYF	TGTGCCAGCAGCCACACAGGGTACGAGCAGTACTTC
TRBD2	TRBV20-1	TRBJ2-1	many	CSARDLISTSGGAREQFF	TGCAGTGCTAGAGACCTCATCTCGACTAGCGGGGGGGCCCGGGAGCAGTTCTTC
-	TRBV12-3/TRBV12-4	TRBJ2-5	-	CASSIAGIRETQYF	TGTGCCAGCAGTATTGCGGGGATCAGAGAGACCCAGTACTTC
-	TRBV7-9	TRBJ1-4	few	CASSVGGGSGKLFF	TGTGCCAGCAGCGTTGGAGGGGGGTCGGGAAAACTGTTTTTT
-	TRBV6-4	TRBJ2-3	many	CASSRTDDGTDTQYF	TGTGCCAGCAGTCGAACGGACGATGGTACAGATACGCAGTATTTT
TRBD1	TRBV5-1	TRBJ2-3	many	CASSTGTGGKGAQYF	TGCGCCAGCAGCACCGGGACAGGGGGCAAGGGAGCGCAGTATTTT
TRBD2	TRBV15	TRBJ2-1	once	CATSDLGLAGGYNEQFF	TGTGCCACCAGCGACCTCGGACTAGCGGGGGGGTACAATGAGCAGTTCTTC
TRBD1	TRBV7-9	TRBJ2-1	many	CASSLPTGSSYNEQFF	TGTGCCAGCAGTCTACCGACAGGGAGCTCCTACAATGAGCAGTTCTTC
-	TRBV5-6	TRBJ2-1	-	CASSFYICSDRRGTSGRMNEQFF	-
-	TRBV5-4	TRBJ2-7	many	CASSGGGYEQYF	TGTGCCAGCAGCGGGGGAGGCTACGAGCAGTACTTC
-	TRBV7-2	TRBJ2-5	-	CTSSRVQESQYF	TGTACCAGCAGCCGAGTCCAAGAGAGCCAGTACTTC
-	TRBV6-5	TRBJ2-7	many	CASIGAGQENYEQYF	TGTGCCAGCATAGGAGCGGGACAGGAGAACTACGAGCAGTACTTC
TRBD1	TRBV5-1	TRBJ1-4	many	CASSLVMTGEEKLFF	TGCGCCAGCAGCTTGGTGATGACAGGGGAGGAAAAACTGTTTTTT
TRBD1	TRBV20-1	TRBJ2-5	many	CSARATPGQGKQETQYF	TGCAGTGCTAGAGCTACTCCGGGACAGGGAAAACAAGAGACCCAGTACTTC
TRBD2	TRBV28	TRBJ2-7	many	CASRPSSGAGEQYF	TGTGCCAGCAGACCATCTAGCGGGGCTGGGGAGCAGTACTTC
TRBD1	TRBV20-1	TRBJ1-5	many	CSAREGRTGRISNQPQHF	TGCAGTGCTAGAGAGGGGCGGACAGGGAGAATAAGCAATCAGCCCCAGCATTTT
TRBD2	TRBV5-1	TRBJ2-3	many	CASRSSGLSDTQYF	TGCGCCAGCAGAAGTAGCGGGCTTTCAGATACGCAGTATTTT
TRBD2	TRBV7-8	TRBJ2-3	many	CASSLRLAGTTDTQYF	TGTGCCAGCAGCTTAAGGCTAGCGGGAACCACAGATACGCAGTATTTT
TRBD1	TRBV5-1	TRBJ1-4	many	CASSGTGDTTNEKLFF	TGCGCCAGCAGTGGGACAGGAGATACAACTAATGAAAAACTGTTTTTT
-	TRBV20-1	TRBJ1-1	many	CSARETANTEAFF	TGCAGTGCTAGAGAGACGGCAAACACTGAAGCTTTCTTT
-	TRBV29-1	TRBJ2-3	medium-sized	CSVGGGVSTDTQYF	TGCAGCGTTGGAGGCGGGGTTAGCACAGATACGCAGTATTTT
TRBD1	TRBV5-1	TRBJ1-1	many	CASSLVGQGGTEAFF	TGCGCCAGCAGCTTGGTTGGACAGGGCGGCACTGAAGCTTTCTTT
-	TRBV7-8	TRBJ1-1	-	CASSTFWGGISEAFF	TGTGCCAGCTCAACCTTCTGGGGGGGGATTAGTGAAGCTTTCTTT
TRBD1	TRBV7-2	TRBJ2-7	many	CASSFRTGGNEQYF	TGTGCCAGCAGCTTTAGGACAGGGGGTAACGAGCAGTACTTC
TRBD2	TRBV20-1	TRBJ2-1	many	CSGGGSVHEQFF	TGCAGTGGTGGCGGGAGCGTACATGAGCAGTTCTTC
-	TRBV20-1	TRBJ2-1	many	CSARDLLRGFNEQFF	TGCAGTGCTAGAGATCTGTTACGAGGATTCAATGAGCAGTTCTTC
TRBD2	TRBV11-3	TRBJ2-1	many	CASSSSGIRGNEQFF	TGTGCCAGCAGCTCCAGCGGGATTCGAGGCAATGAGCAGTTCTTC
TRBD2	TRBV5-1	TRBJ2-1	medium-sized	CASSERGASYNEQFF	TGCGCCAGCAGCGAGCGGGGGGCCTCCTACAATGAGCAGTTCTTC
TRBD1	TRBV7-2	TRBJ2-5	many	CASSSLQGAINQETQYF	TGTGCCAGCAGCTCCCTACAGGGGGCCATCAACCAAGAGACCCAGTACTTC
TRBD2	TRBV7-9	TRBJ2-7	-	CASSPGLAGGVGEQYF	TGTGCCAGCAGCCCAGGACTAGCGGGAGGAGTGGGGGAGCAGTACTTC
-	TRBV7-2	TRBJ1-1	many	CASSLKRGVGGNTEAFF	TGTGCCAGCAGCTTAAAGCGAGGGGTGGGGGGGAACACTGAAGCTTTCTTT
-	TRBV12-3/TRBV12-4	TRBJ2-5	-	CASSLNGQETQYF	TGTGCCAGCAGTTTAAACGGCCAAGAGACCCAGTACTTC
TRBD1	TRBV5-8	TRBJ2-7	medium-sized	CASSLRTGGAEGYEQYF	TGTGCCAGCAGCCTCCGGACAGGGGGCGCAGAAGGGTACGAGCAGTACTTC
-	TRBV20-1	TRBJ2-6	medium-sized	CSAAAVRGIGAGANVLTF	TGCAGTGCTGCCGCGGTTAGAGGGATTGGCGCTGGGGCCAACGTCCTGACTTTC
TRBD1	TRBV11-1	TRBJ2-1	many	CASSRTGDNYNEQFF	TGTGCCAGCAGCCGGACAGGGGACAACTACAATGAGCAGTTCTTC
TRBD2	TRBV6-2/TRBV6-3	TRBJ2-1	many	CASSSRLAGGNEQFF	TGTGCCAGCAGTTCCCGACTAGCGGGGGGCAATGAGCAGTTCTTC
-	TRBV7-3	TRBJ2-1	many	CASSAVGDEQFF	TGTGCCAGCAGCGCGGTTGGGGATGAGCAGTTCTTC
-	TRBV29-1	TRBJ2-7	many	CSVTGVQRGEQYF	TGCAGCGTCACAGGCGTCCAACGTGGAGAGCAGTACTTC
-	TRBV28	TRBJ2-5	many	CASNPTGTRQETQYF	TGTGCCAGCAATCCCACCGGGACACGCCAAGAGACCCAGTACTTC
TRBD2	TRBV5-1	TRBJ2-5	many	CASSNEGLAVKETQYF	TGCGCCAGCAGCAACGAAGGACTAGCGGTAAAAGAGACCCAGTACTTC
-	TRBV9	TRBJ2-2	many	CASSVGSFPTGELFF	TGTGCCAGCAGCGTAGGAAGTTTCCCCACCGGGGAGCTGTTTTTT
-	TRBV10-3	TRBJ1-1	many	CAISESVRGPAFF	TGTGCCATCAGTGAGTCTGTGCGGGGCCCAGCTTTCTTT
TRBD1	TRBV5-1	TRBJ2-1	-	CASSYLGQGYYNEQFF	TGCGCCAGCAGCTATCTCGGACAGGGCTACTACAATGAACAGTTCTTC
TRBD2	TRBV5-1	TRBJ2-3	medium-sized	CASSGIPSGVMDTQYF	TGCGCCAGCAGCGGAATACCTAGCGGGGTAATGGATACGCAGTATTTT